This T cell receptor (beta chain) was sequenced for a study of PD-L1 blockade in urothelial cancer. Background on the study: Patients took up atezolizumab in the mid-2010s at 1,200 mg intravenously every 3 weeks.

Regarding time point: pretreatment peripheral blood. Profiled with immunoSEQ multiplex PCR; TCRdb holds only in-frame clones, not every one. The table lists 50,000 to 55,000 clones, around 79% of them singletons. This receptor was identified in a man aged 65-85 years with urothelial cancer. The material sequenced was PBMCs, taken around atezolizumab (anti-PD-L1) treatment.

DNA of the CDR3: TGTGCCAGCAGTTTGGCTGGACAGGCCAATCAGCCCCAGCATTTT. Its protein is CASSLAGQANQPQHF. J is TRBJ1-5 and V is TRBV28, with 7 nucleotides matching TRBD1. Germline assignment: CDR1 MDHEN and CDR2 SYDVKM. The trim removed 3 bases at V and 3 bases at J, leaving 5 bases unmatched. The CDR3 loop spans 15 amino acids.